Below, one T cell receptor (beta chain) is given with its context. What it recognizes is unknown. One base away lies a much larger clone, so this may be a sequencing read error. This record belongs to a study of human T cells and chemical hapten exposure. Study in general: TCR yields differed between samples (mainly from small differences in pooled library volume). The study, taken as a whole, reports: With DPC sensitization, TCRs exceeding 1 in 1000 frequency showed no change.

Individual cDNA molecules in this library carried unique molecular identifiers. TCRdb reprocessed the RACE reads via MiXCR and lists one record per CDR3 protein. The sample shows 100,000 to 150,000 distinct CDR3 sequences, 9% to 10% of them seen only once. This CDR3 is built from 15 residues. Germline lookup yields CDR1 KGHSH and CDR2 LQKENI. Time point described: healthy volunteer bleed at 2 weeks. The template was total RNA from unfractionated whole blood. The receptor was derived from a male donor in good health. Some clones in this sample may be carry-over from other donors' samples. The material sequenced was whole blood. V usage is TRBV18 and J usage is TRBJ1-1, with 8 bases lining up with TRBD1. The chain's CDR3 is CASPPFQDRGTEAFF. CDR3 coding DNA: TGTGCCAGCCCACCGTTCCAAGACAGGGGAACTGAAGCTTTCTTT.